The 22 T cell receptor beta chains below all came from one sample that was sequenced in a study of control samples from healthy donors and cancer patients. TCRdb's copy holds only in-frame clones and misses some; the assay was immunoSEQ multiplex PCR. The table for this sample gives approximately 190,000 clones. Sequencing was performed on blood. The receptors were gathered from a woman younger than 45 in good health.

This chain links TRBV7-2 with TRBJ2-4, with D possibly being TRBD1 (5 bases). With 5 bases removed from V and 9 bases from J, the gap between germline ends came to 14 bases. CDR1 and CDR2 from the germline V gene are SGHTA and FQGNSA. The CDR3 length is 13 residues. CDR3 sequence: CASSRPGYGIQYF. As DNA, the CDR3 is TGTGCCAGCAGCCGTCCAGGGTATGGCATTCAGTACTTC.

CDR3 residues: CASSILFSGGATDTQYF. The CDR3 coding sequence is TGTGCCAGTAGTATTCTATTTAGCGGGGGGGCAACAGATACGCAGTATTTT. The V and J genes are TRBV19 and TRBJ2-3, with 11 bases aligning to TRBD2. CDR1 LNHDA and CDR2 SQIVND come from the germline V gene (reference sequence). Germline trimming cut 3 bases from V and 3 bases from J; bases unmatched to any gene: 8. The CDR3 covers 17 residues.

The genes are TRBV2 and TRBJ1-2, with D possibly matching TRBD1 (6 bases). V lost 10 bases to trimming and J lost 7 bases, with 16 bases between them. The germline CDR1 and CDR2 sequences are SNHLY and FYNNEI. This CDR3 has 12 amino acids. CDR3 DNA: TGTGCCACCTCAGGGGTCGGTTCTGGCTACACCTTC. Translated, it gives CATSGVGSGYTF.

The V gene is TRBV20-1, the J gene TRBJ1-1; D is unresolved. Trimming took 5 bases from V and 7 from J, leaving 11 bases between them. The CDR3 is made up of 11 amino acids. CDR1 is DFQATT and CDR2 is SNEGSKA in the germline V gene (reference sequence). CDR3 nucleotide sequence: TGCAGTGCTTTTGACGAGTTTGAAGCTTTCTTT. It encodes CSAFDEFEAFF.

The chain links TRBV18 to TRBJ2-5; possibly TRBD1 or TRBD2 for D (5 bases each). Germline V gene data show CDR1 as KGHSH and CDR2 as LQKENI. This CDR3 contains 14 residues. V was shortened by 3 bases and J by 4 bases, with 12 bases between the two germline ends. The CDR3 spells CASSPPAGTETQYF. In DNA form, the CDR3 reads TGTGCCAGCTCACCTCCCGCCGGGACAGAGACCCAGTACTTC.

The gene calls are TRBV6-2 or TRBV6-3 and TRBJ1-5; tentatively, D is TRBD1 (6 bases). Trimming cost V 0 bases and J 5 bases, with 14 bases left between them. This CDR3 region has 16 residues. Germline loops: CDR1 MNHEY, CDR2 SVGEGT. The CDR3 spells CASSYSSTGYYQPQHF. CDR3 nucleotides: TGTGCCAGCAGTTACTCGTCAACAGGGTATTATCAGCCCCAGCATTTT.

This chain uses TRBV7-2 with TRBJ1-6; weak D call: TRBD1 (5 bases). The CDR3 has 15 amino acids. V lost 0 bases and J 7 bases, leaving 10 bases between the germline ends. Looked up from germline, CDR1 is SGHTA and CDR2 is FQGNSA. CDR3 sequence (DNA): TGTGCCAGCAGCTTAGCCGCGACAGCAAATTCACCCCTCCACTTT. The encoded protein is CASSLAATANSPLHF. The full variable domain, its missing parts supplied by reference TRBV7-2 and TRBJ1-6, is GAGVSQSPSNKVTEKGKDVELRCDPISGHTALYWYRQSLGQGLEFLIYFQGNSAPDKSGLPSDRFSAERTGGSVSTLTIQRTQQEDSAVYLCASSLAATANSPLHFGNGTRLTVT.

J is TRBJ2-7 and V is TRBV6-6, with D uncertain. Germline V gene sequence: CDR1 MNHNY, CDR2 SVGAGI (reference sequence). The V gene lost 0 bases and the J gene lost 0 bases, with 6 bases spanning the gap. This CDR3 is built from 14 residues. The CDR3 loop is CASSYSRTSYEQYF. CDR3 nucleotide sequence: TGTGCCAGCAGTTACTCTCGCACCTCCTACGAGCAGTACTTC.

Regarding this clone: One junction end does not reproduce the germline sequence, and a read error may be involved. The same CDR3 arises from other DNA sequences in this sample as well. The V gene is TRBV27, the J gene TRBJ1-1; D gene unclear. The germline V gene has CDR1 MNHEY and CDR2 SMNVEV (reference sequence). The CDR3 has 12 amino acids. This chain's CDR3 is CASSLPGTEAFF. In DNA, the CDR3 is TGTGCCAGCAGTTTACCGGGCACTGAAGCTTTTTTT.

The chain has TRBV10-1 and TRBJ2-2; maybe TRBD2 (7 bases). From germline, CDR1 is WNHNN and CDR2 SYGVQD (reference sequence). This CDR3 has 14 residues. Between the trimmed V and J ends, which lost 6 bases and 4 bases, there was a span of 12 bases. As DNA, the CDR3 is TGCGCCAGCAGCGGGGGGCGGCGCACCGGGGAGCTGTTTTTT. Translated, it gives CASSGGRRTGELFF.

The chain couples TRBV28 to TRBJ1-2; 7 positions agree with TRBD1. Germline CDR1 MDHEN, CDR2 SYDVKM. The CDR3 sequence is 14 residues long. The J segment lost 8 bases and the V segment lost 7 bases, leaving 13 bases of the junction unmatched. The CDR3 reads CASTFQGVREGYTF. CDR3 in DNA: TGTGCCAGCACCTTCCAGGGGGTCCGGGAAGGCTACACCTTC.

V is TRBV19 and J is TRBJ2-7; 7 bases agree with TRBD1. Per the germline V gene, CDR1 is LNHDA and CDR2 is SQIVND (reference sequence). CDR3 length: 14 amino acids. The trim removed 5 bases at V and 3 bases at J, leaving 7 bases unmatched. DNA for the CDR3: TGTGCCAGTAGTTATGGACAGGCGTTCTACGAGCAGTACTTC. This encodes CASSYGQAFYEQYF.

The chain carries TRBV11-2 and TRBJ2-7; maybe TRBD2 (5 bases). V was clipped by 5 bases and J by 4 bases, with 24 bases between them. Germline V gene lookup returns CDR1 SGHAT and CDR2 FQNNGV. The CDR3 totals 17 residues. The CDR3 DNA follows: TGTGCCAGCAGCCTGGTCACCAGGAGGCCCCAATCATACGAGCAGTACTTC. This sequence encodes CASSLVTRRPQSYEQYF.

The J gene is TRBJ1-2, the V gene TRBV30, with 7 nucleotides matching TRBD1. CDR1 and CDR2 from the germline V gene are GTSNPN and SVGIG (reference sequence). Unmatched junction bases numbered 1, after V lost 1 base and J lost 2 bases. The CDR3 has 13 residues. The CDR3 bases are TGTGCCTGGAGTGAACAGGGGAACTATGGCTACACCTTC. It specifies CAWSEQGNYGYTF. The variable domain in full, with the rest retrieved from reference TRBV30 and TRBJ1-2, is SQTIHQWPATLVQPVGSPLSLECTVEGTSNPNLYWYRQAAGRGLQLLFYSVGIGQISSEVPQNLSASRPQDRQFILSSKKLLLSDSGFYLCAWSEQGNYGYTFGSGTRLTVV.

The V call is TRBV19, the J call TRBJ1-1, with 7 positions matching TRBD1. J was trimmed by 4 bases and V by 1 base; bases with no gene match: 6. Germline values: CDR1 LNHDA, CDR2 SQIVND (reference sequence). The CDR3 is 15 amino acids. CDR3 region: CASSIGQGWATEAFF. CDR3 DNA: TGTGCCAGTAGTATAGGACAGGGTTGGGCCACTGAAGCTTTCTTT.

The chain has TRBV18 and TRBJ1-1, with D perhaps matching TRBD1 (6 bases). Trimming shortened V by 2 bases and J by 1 base, and 14 bases separated the two germline ends. Germline loops: CDR1 KGHSH, CDR2 LQKENI. The CDR3 loop spans 16 amino acids. CDR3: CASSPSNEGGNTEAFF. The DNA of the CDR3 is TGTGCCAGCTCACCAAGTAACGAGGGGGGGAACACTGAAGCTTTCTTT.

The chain has TRBV3-1 (or the pseudogene TRBV3-2) and TRBJ2-4; TRBD2 might be the D (6 bases). The germline V and J ends were trimmed by 2 bases and 0 bases, with 8 bases remaining between them. Germline V gene sequence: CDR1 LGHDT, CDR2 YNNKEL (reference sequence). CDR3 length: 15 residues. The CDR3 reads CASSQQRVAKNIQYF. The CDR3 DNA sequence: TGTGCCAGCAGCCAACAGCGGGTAGCCAAAAACATTCAGTACTTC.

This chain connects TRBV19 to TRBJ2-7, with D possibly TRBD1 on 6 matching bases. The germline V and J ends were trimmed by 3 bases and 5 bases, with 8 bases remaining between them. Looked up from germline, CDR1 is LNHDA and CDR2 is SQIVND (reference sequence). The CDR3 has 12 amino acids. The CDR3 DNA is TGTGCCAGTAGTATTACAGGGAACGAGCAGTACTTC. Amino acid sequence: CASSITGNEQYF.

The chain has TRBV18 and TRBJ2-7, with D perhaps being TRBD1 or TRBD2 (5 bases each). V lost 3 bases and J lost 4, with 13 bases in between. CDR3 size: 14 residues. Germline assignment: CDR1 KGHSH and CDR2 LQKENI. CDR3 DNA: TGTGCCAGCTCACCCAGGGACGGGGATTACGAGCAGTACTTC. Translation gives CASSPRDGDYEQYF.

This chain uses TRBV28 with TRBJ2-7; 7 nucleotides align to TRBD2. Germline CDR1 MDHEN, CDR2 SYDVKM. The CDR3 contains 15 residues. The ends lost 6 bases at V and 3 bases at J; junction bases unmatched: 11. For the CDR3, the DNA is TGTGCCAGCAGCCCCCCGGGGGGAGCTAACTACGAGCAGTACTTC. Residues: CASSPPGGANYEQYF.

The rearrangement links TRBV25-1 to TRBJ1-2; a weak D match, TRBD1 (6 bases). V lost 3 bases to trimming and J lost 4 bases, with 12 bases between them. The germline CDR1 and CDR2 sequences are MGHDK and SYGVNS. CDR3 length equals 14 residues. Here the CDR3 reads CASSDRGSAYGYTF. Here the CDR3 DNA reads TGTGCCAGCAGTGACAGGGGAAGTGCCTATGGCTACACCTTC.

This chain uses TRBV18 with TRBJ1-4; 7 bases match TRBD1. Losses at the gene ends were 3 bases for V and 2 bases for J; bases not matched to a gene: 3. The CDR3 covers 15 residues. CDR1 and CDR2 (germline): KGHSH, LQKENI. CDR3 nucleotides: TGTGCCAGCTCACCTCAGACAGGGACTAATGAAAAACTGTTTTTT. Its translation: CASSPQTGTNEKLFF.